This is a list of T cell receptor beta chains from one sample in a study of blood T cell repertoires in COVID-19. Sequenced by immunoSEQ multiplex PCR; TCRdb stores in-frame clones only, minus some. The table shows some 250,000 clones, with approximately 83% occurring only once. Sequenced material: peripheral blood. The receptor set was obtained from a woman in her 30s who had recovered from COVID-19. CDR3s include the opening cysteine and the closing phenylalanine or tryptophan. The order of the fields is J gene, D gene, clone size, V gene, CDR3 DNA, CDR3 protein. D genes are given only for firm matches. Where a row states a size, it is once, few, many or the class of an expanded clone; other rows omit it.

>TRBJ2-5|-|-|TRBV5-1
TGCGCCAGCAGCTCCCTTGGACAGTTTCTCCAAGAGACCCAGTACTTC
CASSSLGQFLQETQYF
>TRBJ2-7|-|-|TRBV3-1/TRBV3-2
TGTGCCAGCAGTCGAGGTGCCTACGAGCAGTACTTC
CASSRGAYEQYF
>TRBJ2-2|-|-|TRBV12-3/TRBV12-4
TGTGCCAGCAGCACCGCTAGAACCGGGGAGCTGTTTTTT
CASSTARTGELFF
>TRBJ1-5|-|-|TRBV14
TGTGCCAGCAGCTCCCATACCCCCAGGGTGAGCAATCAGCCCCAGCATTTT
CASSSHTPRVSNQPQHF
>TRBJ2-3|-|-|TRBV27
TGTGCCAGCAGTTGGGTAGGGGGAGCCACAGATACGCAGTATTTT
CASSWVGGATDTQYF
>TRBJ2-1|-|few|TRBV21-1
TGTGCCAGCACCCTAGCGGGGTCCGATGAGCAGTTCTTC
CASTLAGSDEQFF
>TRBJ1-2|TRBD1|-|TRBV12-3/TRBV12-4
TGTGCCAGCAAAGGGGACAGGGTCGATGGCTACACCTTC
CASKGDRVDGYTF
>TRBJ1-1|TRBD1|-|TRBV7-6
TGTGCCAGCAGCGCACAATCAGGGGGCTCTTCGGACACTGAAGCTTTCTTT
CASSAQSGGSSDTEAFF
>TRBJ2-1|-|-|TRBV6-4
TGTGCCAGCAGTAAATACGGGACACCCCGACTCCCTGAGCAGTTCTTC
CASSKYGTPRLPEQFF
>TRBJ2-1|-|few|TRBV4-2
TGTGCCAGCAGCCCAAGCGGGTTCGAGGTCAATGAGCAGTTCTTC
CASSPSGFEVNEQFF
>TRBJ1-1|TRBD1|-|TRBV7-9
TGTGCCAGCAGCAAAAACGACAGGGGCTCTGAAGCTTTCTTT
CASSKNDRGSEAFF
>TRBJ1-3|TRBD1|-|TRBV2
TGTGCCAGCAAGACGGACAGGGACCCTGGAAACACCATATATTTT
CASKTDRDPGNTIYF
>TRBJ1-3|TRBD1|-|TRBV25-1
TGTGCCAGCAGTTTTTGGGACAGGGGCTCTGGAAACACCATATATTTT
CASSFWDRGSGNTIYF
>TRBJ1-1|-|-|TRBV6-5
TGTGCCAGCAGTTACCTCCCTGAGTCAGGCACTGAAGCTTTCTTT
CASSYLPESGTEAFF
>TRBJ2-7|TRBD2|-|TRBV10-1
TGCGCCAGCAGCCCCACCGGGACTAGCGGCTCCTACGAGCAGTACTTC
CASSPTGTSGSYEQYF
>TRBJ2-7|-|-|TRBV18
TGTGCCAGCTCATGGAGATCCTACGAGCAGTACTTC
CASSWRSYEQYF
>TRBJ1-5|TRBD1|-|TRBV4-2
TGTGCCAGCAGCCAGGACAGGGAAAATCAGCCCCAGCATTTT
CASSQDRENQPQHF
>TRBJ1-2|-|-|TRBV6-5
TGTGCCAGCACCTCCTACGGTGGCTACACCTTC
CASTSYGGYTF
>TRBJ2-3|-|once|TRBV27
TGTGCCAGCAGTTTACTGGGGGCTAGCACAGATACGCAGTATTTT
CASSLLGASTDTQYF
>TRBJ2-5|TRBD2|-|TRBV10-2
TGCGCCAGCAGTAACTCCGGGACTAGTATGACCCAGTACTTC
CASSNSGTSMTQYF
>TRBJ2-1|-|-|TRBV3-1/TRBV3-2
TGTGCCAGCAGTCCGACTGCTAGCTCCTACAATGAGCAGTTCTTC
CASSPTASSYNEQFF
>TRBJ2-2|-|-|TRBV5-1
TGCGCCAGCAGCTTGACCCTACGCCTAATAACGAACACCGGGGAGCTGTTTTTT
CASSLTLRLITNTGELFF
>TRBJ1-3|-|-|TRBV7-9
TGTGCCAGCAGCTTACGTGCAGGGCCGGGAAACACCATATATTTT
CASSLRAGPGNTIYF
>TRBJ2-7|TRBD1|-|TRBV6-5
TGTGCCAGCAGTTACACAGGGGGCTCCTACGAGCAGTACTTC
CASSYTGGSYEQYF
>TRBJ1-2|-|few|TRBV4-1
TGCGCCAGCAGCCAAGGAGTGAGGACAGACTATGGCTACACCTTC
CASSQGVRTDYGYTF
>TRBJ2-2|-|-|TRBV19
TGTGCCAGTAGTAGCGGGCAAAACACCGGGGAGCTGTTTTTT
CASSSGQNTGELFF
>TRBJ1-1|-|-|TRBV12-1
TGTGCCAGCAGCTCCTTGACAGGGGGCGGGGTGAACACTGAAGCTTTCTTT
CASSSLTGGGVNTEAFF
>TRBJ2-5|TRBD2|-|TRBV3-1/TRBV3-2
TGTGCCAGCAGCTCACGGGGGGGCTTCGAGACCCAGTACTTC
CASSSRGGFETQYF
>TRBJ2-3|-|once|TRBV9
TGTGCCAGCAGCGTAGGCGCAGGTCTCACAGATACGCAGTATTTT
CASSVGAGLTDTQYF
>TRBJ1-2|-|-|TRBV4-2
TGTGCCAGCAGCCAAGATTCTCTTAACTATGGCTACACCTTC
CASSQDSLNYGYTF
>TRBJ1-2|-|-|TRBV20-1
TGCAGTGCGGCAGGGGACTATGGCTACACCTTC
CSAAGDYGYTF
>TRBJ2-2|-|few|TRBV7-3
TGTGCCAGCAGCTTACCAGGCACCGGGGAGCTGTTTTTT
CASSLPGTGELFF
>TRBJ2-7|-|once|TRBV6-5
TGTGCCAGCAGTTCCATCCAGGGCTACGAGCAGTACTTC
CASSSIQGYEQYF
>TRBJ1-1|-|-|TRBV30
TGTGCCTGGGGGAGACAGGTAATGCGGTATACTGAAGCTTTCTTT
CAWGRQVMRYTEAFF
>TRBJ2-3|TRBD2|few|TRBV2
TGTGCCAGCAGTGAACAGCGGGGGGGCACAGATACGCAGTATTTT
CASSEQRGGTDTQYF
>TRBJ1-2|TRBD1|-|TRBV2
TGTGCCAGCAGCCCGGGACAGGGGGTTTGGGGCTATGGCTACACCTTC
CASSPGQGVWGYGYTF
>TRBJ2-1|-|-|TRBV6-2/TRBV6-3
TGTGCCAGCAGCCGAGAGGGCCAGGCGAACTACAATGAGCAGTTCTTC
CASSREGQANYNEQFF
>TRBJ1-4|-|once|TRBV30
TGTGCCTGGAGCGCCCAGGGGTTAGAAAAACTGTTTTTT
CAWSAQGLEKLFF
>TRBJ1-2|TRBD1|once|TRBV6-5
TGTGCCAGCAGTTGGGGACAGGGGAATACTAACTATGGCTACACCTTC
CASSWGQGNTNYGYTF
>TRBJ2-5|TRBD2|-|TRBV7-7
TGTGCCAGCAGCTTAGGGGTAGCGGGGGGACAAGAGACCCAGTACTTC
CASSLGVAGGQETQYF
>TRBJ1-1|-|once|TRBV5-6
TGTGCCAGCAGCGAGGGTGTGGTCACTGAAGCTTTCTTT
CASSEGVVTEAFF
>TRBJ2-7|-|-|TRBV6-1
TGTGCCAGCAGTGAAGCAATCAGGGTAGGGGAGCAGTACTTC
CASSEAIRVGEQYF
>TRBJ2-1|-|-|TRBV15
TGTGCCACCAGACCGGTCCAGGGGCAAGCGAACAATGAGCAGTTCTTC
CATRPVQGQANNEQFF
>TRBJ2-7|TRBD1|-|TRBV19
TGTGCCAGTAGCACCTCAGGACAGGGGGCCTACGAGCAGTACTTC
CASSTSGQGAYEQYF
>TRBJ2-7|-|-|TRBV6-5
TGTGCCAGCAAAGACGGACAGAACTACGAGCAGTACTTC
CASKDGQNYEQYF
>TRBJ2-1|-|-|TRBV7-8
TGTGCCAGCAGCTTAATCCGGGGGTATGTAAATGAGCAGTTCTTC
CASSLIRGYVNEQFF
>TRBJ1-1|TRBD1|-|TRBV6-5
TGTGCCAGCATCCCTCGGTGGCAGGGGGGCACTGAAGCTTTCTTT
CASIPRWQGGTEAFF
>TRBJ2-3|TRBD2|-|TRBV5-1
TGCGCCAGCAGCTTTAGCCGGGGGGGCACAGATACGCAGTATTTT
CASSFSRGGTDTQYF
>TRBJ1-5|TRBD1|-|TRBV15
TGTGCCACCAGCAGCGGGACAGCGTATAGCAATCAGCCCCAGCATTTT
CATSSGTAYSNQPQHF
>TRBJ1-4|TRBD1|-|TRBV13
TGTGCCAGCAGCTTGGGACAGGGGGCGCTTACGGTGCCTAATGAAAAACTGTTTTTT
CASSLGQGALTVPNEKLFF
>TRBJ1-1|-|-|TRBV19
TGTGCCAGCAGGTTCCCAAACACTGAAGCTTTCTTT
CASRFPNTEAFF
>TRBJ2-1|-|-|TRBV7-9
TGTGCCAGCAGCCAAACTAGTCATCGTGAGCAGTTCTTC
CASSQTSHREQFF
>TRBJ2-2|-|-|TRBV4-1
TGCGCCAGCAGCCTATCGACAGTCACCGGGGAGCTGTTTTTT
CASSLSTVTGELFF
>TRBJ1-1|-|once|TRBV12-3/TRBV12-4
TGTGCCAGCAGTTTCGGCACTGAAGCTTTCTTT
CASSFGTEAFF